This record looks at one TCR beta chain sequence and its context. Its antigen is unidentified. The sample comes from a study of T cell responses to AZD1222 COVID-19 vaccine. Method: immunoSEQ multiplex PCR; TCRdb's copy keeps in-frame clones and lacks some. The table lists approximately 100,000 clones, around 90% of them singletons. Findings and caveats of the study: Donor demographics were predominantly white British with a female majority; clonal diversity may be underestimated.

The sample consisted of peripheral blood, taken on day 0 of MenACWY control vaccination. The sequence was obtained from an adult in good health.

The CDR3: CASSWEMNTEAFF. CDR3 coding DNA: TGTGCCAGCAGCTGGGAGATGAACACTGAAGCTTTCTTT. The rearrangement joins TRBV11-2 to TRBJ1-1; D gene unclear. In germline, CDR1 is SGHAT, CDR2 FQNNGV. Trimming took off 4 bases at V and 0 bases at J, with 6 bases between the two ends. The CDR3 has 13 amino acids.